These 24 T cell receptor beta chains share one sample of origin, sequenced in a study of shared clonotypes between healthy human individuals. Method: immunoSEQ multiplex PCR; TCRdb's copy keeps in-frame clones and lacks some. Of fewer than 1.4 million clones listed, around 82% are singletons. The sequencing input was memory CD4+ T cells from PBMCs. The subset is: CD45RA-negative fraction. These receptors were taken from a man aged 18 to 35 in good health. Some clones in this sample may be carry-over from other donors' samples.

The J gene is TRBJ1-1, the V gene TRBV7-9; TRBD1 might be the D (5 bases). The CDR3 is made up of 12 amino acids. Germline CDR1 SEHNR, CDR2 FQNEAQ (reference sequence). V was pared by 5 bases and J by 6 bases, with 10 bases between. In DNA form, the CDR3 reads TGTGCCAGCAGCCATAGGGGTTCTGAAGCTTTCTTT. Protein sequence: CASSHRGSEAFF.

The chain combines TRBV7-9 with TRBJ1-1; D not certain. The ends were cut back, 6 bases at V and 6 bases at J, with 11 bases in the middle. CDR1 is SEHNR and CDR2 is FQNEAQ in the germline V gene (reference sequence). The length of the CDR3 is 12 residues. The CDR3 reads CASSFTVPEAFF. In nucleotides, the CDR3 is TGTGCCAGCAGTTTTACGGTCCCTGAAGCTTTCTTT.

This clone was observed a single time. The J gene is TRBJ1-1, the V gene TRBV9; D remains unclear. V lost 4 bases and J lost 3, with 13 bases in between. Germline V gives CDR1 SGDLS, CDR2 YYNGEE. CDR3 length: 14 residues. CDR3: CASSPQVGDTEAFF. DNA for the CDR3: TGTGCCAGCAGCCCCCAGGTTGGGGACACTGAAGCTTTCTTT.

The gene calls are TRBV6-5 and TRBJ2-5; D is possibly TRBD1 (6 bases). The CDR3 sequence is 13 residues long. CDR1 and CDR2 from the germline V gene are MNHEY and SVGAGI. V was pared by 5 bases and J by 5 bases, with 12 bases between. CDR3 amino acids: CASSQGTKETQYF. Written as DNA, the CDR3 is TGTGCCAGCAGTCAGGGGACCAAGGAGACCCAGTACTTC.

This clone has a handful of counts. V gene TRBV15 combines with J gene TRBJ1-3; weak D call: TRBD1 (6 bases). This CDR3 has 15 residues. V lost 3 bases and J lost 3, with 12 bases in between. From germline, CDR1 is LNHNV and CDR2 YYDKDF (reference sequence). The CDR3 DNA sequence: TGTGCCACCAGCAGTGGACAGACGAGTGGAAACACCATATATTTT. Translating gives CATSSGQTSGNTIYF.

The rearrangement joins TRBV2 to TRBJ2-5; tentative D call: TRBD1 (7 bases). There are 15 residues in the CDR3. Germline CDR1 SNHLY, CDR2 FYNNEI. The CDR3 region has the DNA TGTGTCTCACGCTGGCACAGGGGAGGAGGGGAGACCCAGTACTTC. Translating it yields CVSRWHRGGGETQYF.

This chain links TRBV30 with TRBJ2-7, with TRBD1 matching over 8 bases. The V gene's germline CDR1 is GTSNPN and CDR2 SVGIG (reference sequence). With 2 bases clipped from V and 5 bases from J, the junction kept 5 bases outside the gene matches. The CDR3 runs to 13 residues. This chain's CDR3 is CAWSYTGQDEQYF. In nucleotides, the CDR3 is TGTGCCTGGAGTTATACGGGACAGGACGAGCAGTACTTC.

This clone was detected only a few times. The chain links TRBV28 to TRBJ1-1; no definite D call. The CDR3 extends over 13 amino acids. The germline gives CDR1 MDHEN, CDR2 SYDVKM. Trimming removed 6 bases from V and 10 bases from J, with 18 bases in between. The CDR3 spells CASRAPYGEVAFF. In nucleotides, the CDR3 is TGTGCCAGCAGGGCGCCGTATGGAGAAGTAGCTTTCTTT.

As concerns this clone: This same CDR3 is encoded by further DNA sequences in the sample. This chain connects TRBV5-1 to TRBJ1-5, with TRBD1 as a possible D gene (5 bases). There are 14 residues in the CDR3. Trimming took 4 bases from V and 2 from J, leaving 10 bases between them. Germline values: CDR1 SGHRS, CDR2 YFSETQ. The CDR3 DNA reads TGCGCCAGCAGCCATGGGACCGGCAATCAGCCCCAGCATTTT. Translation gives CASSHGTGNQPQHF.

The chain is built from TRBV7-9 and TRBJ2-7, with 7 bases lining up with TRBD2. The J segment lost 0 bases and the V segment lost 5 bases, leaving 7 bases of the junction unmatched. From germline, CDR1 is SEHNR and CDR2 FQNEAQ (reference sequence). CDR3 length: 15 amino acids. CDR3 residues: CASSQSAGISYEQYF. The CDR3 DNA follows: TGTGCCAGCAGCCAATCAGCGGGAATCTCCTACGAGCAGTACTTC. Full variable domain (outside the CDR3, taken from reference TRBV7-9 and TRBJ2-7): DTGVSQNPRHKITKRGQNVTFRCDPISEHNRLYWYRQTLGQGPEFLTYFQNEAQLEKSRLLSDRFSAERPKGSFSTLEIQRTEQGDSAMYLCASSQSAGISYEQYFGPGTRLTVT.

The V gene is TRBV9, the J gene TRBJ2-4; TRBD1 aligns across 8 bases. Germline values: CDR1 SGDLS, CDR2 YYNGEE. Unmatched junction bases numbered 14, after V lost 4 bases and J lost 8 bases. There are 16 residues in the CDR3. Here the CDR3 DNA reads TGTGCCAGCAGCCCCCGAGCGACAGGGGCCGTAGACATTCAGTACTTC. Its translation is CASSPRATGAVDIQYF.

This clone was seen a few times. Other DNA sequences in this specimen translate into the identical CDR3. This chain uses TRBV2 with TRBJ2-7, with TRBD2 identical over 8 bases. Germline CDR1 and CDR2: SNHLY and FYNNEI. The CDR3 extends over 12 amino acids. J was trimmed by 3 bases and V by 6 bases; bases with no gene match: 1. In nucleotides, the CDR3 is TGTGCCAGCAGCGGGACTAGCTACGAGCAGTACTTC. It translates to CASSGTSYEQYF.

The chain joins TRBV5-8 to TRBJ2-6; 11 bases match TRBD1. The CDR3 runs to 18 residues. CDR1 SGHTS and CDR2 YDEGEE come from the germline V gene. Germline trimming cut 4 bases from V and 0 bases from J; bases unmatched to any gene: 6. For the CDR3, the DNA is TGTGCCAGCAGCCGTACCGGGACAGGGGGCTCTGGGGCCAACGTCCTGACTTTC. Translation gives CASSRTGTGGSGANVLTF.

This clone has just one count. This rearrangement joins TRBV6-5 to TRBJ2-3; no clear D gene. Germline loops: CDR1 MNHEY, CDR2 SVGAGI. The CDR3 loop spans 14 amino acids. V was shortened by 4 bases and J by 6 bases, with 14 bases between the two germline ends. The CDR3, as DNA: TGTGCCAGCAGTTTGAACCGTCGTGGCGATACGCAGTATTTT. It codes for CASSLNRRGDTQYF.

This chain links TRBV5-1 with TRBJ1-3; weak D call: TRBD1 (6 bases). V was pared by 4 bases and J by 1 base, with 12 bases between. From germline, CDR1 is SGHRS and CDR2 YFSETQ. This CDR3 comprises 15 residues. In nucleotides, the CDR3 is TGCGCCAGCAGCCCGGGACATGCTTCTGGAAACACCATATATTTT. It yields the protein CASSPGHASGNTIYF.

The chain joins TRBV4-1 to TRBJ1-2, with 10 nucleotides matching TRBD1. The CDR3 consists of 18 residues. Trimming cost V 0 bases and J 6 bases; bases outside gene matches: 13. Germline V gives CDR1 MGHRA, CDR2 YSYEKL. The CDR3 loop is CASSQETGGEPLIHGYTF. The CDR3 region has the DNA TGCGCCAGCAGCCAAGAGACAGGGGGCGAACCCCTAATACATGGCTACACCTTC.

The chain couples TRBV28 to TRBJ2-7; D possibly corresponds to TRBD2 (6 bases). The germline V gene encodes CDR1 MDHEN and CDR2 SYDVKM. With 1 base removed from V and 1 base from J, the gap between germline ends came to 17 bases. This CDR3 has 17 residues. Here the CDR3 reads CASSLFGGSIPSYEQYF. The CDR3 bases are TGTGCCAGCAGTTTATTCGGGGGATCCATACCATCCTACGAGCAGTACTTC.

This clone was observed many times. The CDR3 nucleotides read TGTGCCTCAAAGCAAGGGGGACAGGGCCAAAACATTCAGTACTTC. Amino acids: CASKQGGQGQNIQYF. The gene calls are TRBV5-4 and TRBJ2-4; 9 bases align to TRBD1. V lost 10 bases, J lost 5 bases, and 13 bases stayed unmatched. The CDR3 covers 15 residues. Germline lookup yields CDR1 SGHNT and CDR2 YYREEE (reference sequence). Using reference TRBV5-4 and TRBJ2-4 for the parts outside the CDR3, the full variable domain is ETGVTQSPTHLIKTRGQQVTLRCSSQSGHNTVSWYQQALGQGPQFIFQYYREEENGRGNFPPRFSGLQFPNYSSELNVNALELDDSALYLCASKQGGQGQNIQYFGAGTRLSVL.

Worth noting for this clone: A much larger clone sits a single nucleotide away, making a read error possible. This chain joins TRBV15 and TRBJ2-2; 8 bases agree with TRBD1. CDR3 length: 14 residues. The germline gives CDR1 LNHNV, CDR2 YYDKDF (reference sequence). V was clipped by 0 bases and J by 7 bases; unmatched bases: 1. Here the CDR3 DNA reads TGTGCCACCAGCAGAGATACAGGGGGCGGGGAGCTGTTTTTT. Amino acid sequence: CATSRDTGGGELFF.

This chain uses TRBV5-1 with TRBJ2-5; TRBD2 might be the D (6 bases). CDR3 length: 15 amino acids. Trimming took 4 bases from V and 5 from J, leaving 18 bases between them. Germline V lookup: CDR1 SGHRS, CDR2 YFSETQ. The CDR3 DNA reads as TGCGCCAGCAGCCCCCTACCTAGCGCAGGCGAGACCCAGTACTTC. This codes for CASSPLPSAGETQYF.

A remark on this clone: Other DNA variants within this sample encode the same CDR3. This sequence joins TRBV5-1 and TRBJ1-1, with 7 bases lining up with TRBD1. Germline V CDR1 and CDR2: SGHRS, YFSETQ. The J segment lost 2 bases and the V segment lost 2 bases, leaving 3 bases of the junction unmatched. This CDR3 contains 14 residues. CDR3 amino acids: CASSFGTANTEAFF. The CDR3 coding sequence is TGCGCCAGCAGCTTCGGGACAGCCAACACTGAAGCTTTCTTT.

This clone was recorded once. The chain has TRBV7-2 and TRBJ1-2; 7 bases fit TRBD1. Germline V gene lookup returns CDR1 SGHTA and CDR2 FQGNSA. V dropped 2 bases and J dropped 4; count of bases not matched to a gene: 4. The CDR3 consists of 14 residues. The CDR3 bases are TGTGCCAGCAGCTTATTGGGACAGCCCTATGGCTACACCTTC. It encodes CASSLLGQPYGYTF.

V is TRBV6-6 and J is TRBJ2-7; 11 bases line up with TRBD1. V was pared by 6 bases and J by 2 bases, with 6 bases of the junction left unmatched. The CDR3 totals 15 residues. Germline V gene lookup returns CDR1 MNHNY and CDR2 SVGAGI (reference sequence). CDR3 region: CASSIRDRGTYEQYF. CDR3 nucleotides: TGTGCCAGCAGCATCCGGGACAGGGGGACCTACGAGCAGTACTTC.

This clone showed up just a few times. The V and J genes are TRBV5-1 and TRBJ2-1; D is unresolved. This CDR3 comprises 14 residues. V was clipped by 2 bases and J by 2 bases, with 8 bases between them. In germline, CDR1 is SGHRS, CDR2 YFSETQ. The CDR3 sequence: CASSLVTAYNEQFF. Written as DNA, the CDR3 is TGCGCCAGCAGCTTAGTAACCGCCTACAATGAGCAGTTCTTC.